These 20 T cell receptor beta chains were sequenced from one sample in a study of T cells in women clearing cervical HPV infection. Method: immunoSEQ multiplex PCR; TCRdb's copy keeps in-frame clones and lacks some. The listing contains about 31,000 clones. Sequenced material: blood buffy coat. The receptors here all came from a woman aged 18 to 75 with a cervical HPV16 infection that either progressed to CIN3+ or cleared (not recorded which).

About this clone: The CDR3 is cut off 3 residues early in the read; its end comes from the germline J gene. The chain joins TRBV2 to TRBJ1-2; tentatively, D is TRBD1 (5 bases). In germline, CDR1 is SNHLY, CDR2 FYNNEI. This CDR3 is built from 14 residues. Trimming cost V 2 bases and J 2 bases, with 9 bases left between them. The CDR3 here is CASSEKGLNYGYTF. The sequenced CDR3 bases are TGTGCCAGCAGTGAAAAGGGGTTGAACTATGGC.

The CDR3 spells CASSSSGGLTDTQYF. The covered CDR3 bases are TGTGCCAGCAGTTCTAGCGGGGGACTCACAGATACG. The chain uses TRBV27 and TRBJ2-3, with 10 bases identical to TRBD2. The sequenced fragment ends 3 residues before the CDR3 boundary, so the rest is inferred from the germline J gene. The CDR3 length is 15 residues. J was trimmed by 2 bases and V by 4 bases; bases with no gene match: 3. CDR1 is MNHEY, CDR2 SMNVEV, per germline (reference sequence).

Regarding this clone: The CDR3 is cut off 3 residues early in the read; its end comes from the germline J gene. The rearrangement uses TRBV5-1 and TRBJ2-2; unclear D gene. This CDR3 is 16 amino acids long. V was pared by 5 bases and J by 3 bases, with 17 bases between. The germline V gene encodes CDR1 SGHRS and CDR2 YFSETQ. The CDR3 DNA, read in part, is TGCGCCAGCAGGGATCCCAGCGTTAAGGACACCGGGGAG. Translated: CASRDPSVKDTGE. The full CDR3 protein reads CASRDPSVKDTGELFF.

Partial CDR3 DNA: TGTGCCAGCTCTCCAGGGCAGGGGGAACACAATGAC. It specifies CASSPGQGEHND. The full-length CDR3 reads as CASSPGQGEHNDYTF. This rearrangement joins TRBV18 to TRBJ1-2; 7 bases match TRBD1. The read ends 3 residues shy of where the CDR3 ends; the end is completed using the germline J gene. Germline V lookup: CDR1 KGHSH, CDR2 LQKENI. CDR3 length: 15 residues.

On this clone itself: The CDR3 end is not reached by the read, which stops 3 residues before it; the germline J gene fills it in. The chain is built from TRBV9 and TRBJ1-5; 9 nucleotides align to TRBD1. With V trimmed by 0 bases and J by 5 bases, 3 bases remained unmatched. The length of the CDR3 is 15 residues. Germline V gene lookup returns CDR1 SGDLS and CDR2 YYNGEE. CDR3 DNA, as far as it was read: TGTGCCAGCAGCGTAGCGGGACAGGGCGATCAGCCC. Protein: CASSVAGQGDQP. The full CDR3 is CASSVAGQGDQPQHF.

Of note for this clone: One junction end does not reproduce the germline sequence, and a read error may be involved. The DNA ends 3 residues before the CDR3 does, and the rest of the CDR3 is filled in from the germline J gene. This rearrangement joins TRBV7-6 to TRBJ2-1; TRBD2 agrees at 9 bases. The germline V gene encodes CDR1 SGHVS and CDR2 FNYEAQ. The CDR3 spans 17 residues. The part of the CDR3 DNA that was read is TGTTCCAGCAGCTCCGGTGGTAGCGGGGGATCCTACAATGAG. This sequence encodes CSSSSGGSGGSYNE. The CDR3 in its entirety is CSSSSGGSGGSYNEQFF.

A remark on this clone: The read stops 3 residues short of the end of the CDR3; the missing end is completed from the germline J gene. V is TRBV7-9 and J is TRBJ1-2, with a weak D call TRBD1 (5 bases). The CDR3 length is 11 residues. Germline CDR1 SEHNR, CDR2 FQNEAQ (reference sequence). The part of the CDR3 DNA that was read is TGTGCCAGCGCCACAGGCAATGAC. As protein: CASATGND. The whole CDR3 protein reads CASATGNDYTF.

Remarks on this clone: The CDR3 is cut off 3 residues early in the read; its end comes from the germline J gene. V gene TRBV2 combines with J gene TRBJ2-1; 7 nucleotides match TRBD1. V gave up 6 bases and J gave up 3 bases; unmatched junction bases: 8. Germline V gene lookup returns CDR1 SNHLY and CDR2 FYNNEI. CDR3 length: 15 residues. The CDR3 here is CASRMDRILYNEQFF. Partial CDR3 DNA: TGTGCCAGCAGGATGGACAGGATCCTCTACAATGAG.

The CDR3 loop reads CSAPDRAINTIYF. The covered CDR3 bases are TGCAGTGCTCCGGACAGGGCAATTAACACC. The V call is TRBV20-1, the J call TRBJ1-3; TRBD1 agrees at 8 bases. The CDR3 is cut off 3 residues early in the read; its end comes from the germline J gene. Germline V gives CDR1 DFQATT, CDR2 SNEGSKA (reference sequence). V shed 5 bases and J 7 bases; nucleotides not matched to a gene: 7. This CDR3 contains 13 residues.

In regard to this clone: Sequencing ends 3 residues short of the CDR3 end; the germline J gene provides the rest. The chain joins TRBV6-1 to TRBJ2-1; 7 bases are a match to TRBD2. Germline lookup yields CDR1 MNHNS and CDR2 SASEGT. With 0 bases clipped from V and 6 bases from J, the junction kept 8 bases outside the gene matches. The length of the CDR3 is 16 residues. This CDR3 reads CASSEALLGGGNEQFF. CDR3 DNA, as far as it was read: TGTGCCAGCAGTGAAGCGCTTCTGGGGGGGGGCAATGAG.

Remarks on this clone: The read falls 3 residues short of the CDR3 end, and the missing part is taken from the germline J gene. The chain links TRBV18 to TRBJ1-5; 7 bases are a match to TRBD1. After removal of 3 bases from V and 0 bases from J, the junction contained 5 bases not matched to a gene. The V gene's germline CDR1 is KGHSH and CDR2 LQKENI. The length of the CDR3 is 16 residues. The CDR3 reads CASSPLGQHSNQPQHF. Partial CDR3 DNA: TGTGCCAGCTCACCCTTGGGACAGCATAGCAATCAGCCC.

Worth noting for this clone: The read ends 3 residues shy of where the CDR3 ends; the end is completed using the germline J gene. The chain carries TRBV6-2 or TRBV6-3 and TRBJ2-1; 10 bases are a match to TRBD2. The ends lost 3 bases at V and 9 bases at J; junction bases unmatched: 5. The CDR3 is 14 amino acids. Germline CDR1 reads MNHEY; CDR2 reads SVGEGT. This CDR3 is CASSYSLAGVEQFF. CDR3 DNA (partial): TGTGCCAGCAGTTATAGTCTAGCGGGGGTTGAG.

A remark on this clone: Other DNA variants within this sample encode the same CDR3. The CDR3 loop reads CASSPGISDRGYGYTF. The sequenced part of the CDR3 DNA is TGTGCCAGCTCACCAGGAATTAGCGACAGGGGCTATGGC. V gene TRBV18 combines with J gene TRBJ1-2, with TRBD1 matching 8 bases. The CDR3 extends 3 residues past the end of the read, so its final part is completed from the germline J gene. The CDR3 covers 16 residues. V trimming: 2 bases; J trimming: 4 bases; junction bases outside the gene matches: 9. Germline CDR1 is KGHSH and CDR2 is LQKENI.

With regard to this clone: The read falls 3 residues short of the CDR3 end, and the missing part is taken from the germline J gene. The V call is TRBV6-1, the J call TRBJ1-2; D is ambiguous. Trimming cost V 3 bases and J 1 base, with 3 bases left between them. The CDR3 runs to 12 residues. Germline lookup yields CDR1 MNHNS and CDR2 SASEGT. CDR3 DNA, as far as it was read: TGTGCCAGCAGTGACCTTAACTATGGC. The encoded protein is CASSDLNYG. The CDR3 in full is CASSDLNYGYTF.

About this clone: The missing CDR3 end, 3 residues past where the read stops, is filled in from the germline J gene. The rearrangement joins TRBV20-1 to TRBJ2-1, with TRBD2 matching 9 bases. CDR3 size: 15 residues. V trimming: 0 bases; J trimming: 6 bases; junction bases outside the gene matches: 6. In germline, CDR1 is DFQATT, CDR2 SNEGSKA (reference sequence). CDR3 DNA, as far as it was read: TGCAGTGCTAGAGATCGGGCGGGAGGGGGCAATGAG. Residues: CSARDRAGGGNE. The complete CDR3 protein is CSARDRAGGGNEQFF.

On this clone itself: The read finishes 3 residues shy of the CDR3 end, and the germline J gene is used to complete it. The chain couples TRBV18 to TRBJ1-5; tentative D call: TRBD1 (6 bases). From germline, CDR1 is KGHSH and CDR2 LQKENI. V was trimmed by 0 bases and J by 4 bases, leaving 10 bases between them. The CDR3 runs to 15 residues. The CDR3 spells CASSPPGRGNQPQHF. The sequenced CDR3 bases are TGTGCCAGCTCACCACCGGGGAGGGGGAATCAGCCC.

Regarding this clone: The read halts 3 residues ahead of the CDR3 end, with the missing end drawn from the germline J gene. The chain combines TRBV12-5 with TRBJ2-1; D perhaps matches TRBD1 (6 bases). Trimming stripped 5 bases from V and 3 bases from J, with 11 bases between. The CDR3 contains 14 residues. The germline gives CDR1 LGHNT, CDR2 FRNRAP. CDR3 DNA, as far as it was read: TGTGCTAGTGGTCCGCGAGGGGGCTACAATGAG. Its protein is CASGPRGGYNE. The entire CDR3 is CASGPRGGYNEQFF.

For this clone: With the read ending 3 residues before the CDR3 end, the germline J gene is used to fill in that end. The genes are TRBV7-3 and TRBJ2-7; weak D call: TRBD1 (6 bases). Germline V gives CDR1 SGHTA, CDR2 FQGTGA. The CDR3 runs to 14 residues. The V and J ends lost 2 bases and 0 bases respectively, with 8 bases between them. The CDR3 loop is CASSLSGDSYEQYF. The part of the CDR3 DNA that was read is TGTGCCAGCAGCTTATCAGGGGACTCCTACGAG.

The sequenced part of the CDR3 DNA is TGTGCCAGTAGAGGAGGGGCTCAGCCG. Its protein product is CASRGGAQP. The whole CDR3 sequence is CASRGGAQPQYF. This rearrangement joins TRBV19 to TRBJ2-3; TRBD2 is a possible D gene (6 bases). The read finishes 3 residues shy of the CDR3 end, and the germline J gene is used to complete it. The CDR3 is 12 amino acids. CDR1 and CDR2 from the germline V gene are LNHDA and SQIVND (reference sequence). The variable domain in full, with the rest retrieved from reference TRBV19 and TRBJ2-3, is DGGITQSPKYLFRKEGQNVTLSCEQNLNHDAMYWYRQDPGQGLRLIYYSQIVNDFQKGDIAEGYSVSREKKESFPLTVTSAQKNPTAFYLCASRGGAQPQYFGPGTRLTVL.

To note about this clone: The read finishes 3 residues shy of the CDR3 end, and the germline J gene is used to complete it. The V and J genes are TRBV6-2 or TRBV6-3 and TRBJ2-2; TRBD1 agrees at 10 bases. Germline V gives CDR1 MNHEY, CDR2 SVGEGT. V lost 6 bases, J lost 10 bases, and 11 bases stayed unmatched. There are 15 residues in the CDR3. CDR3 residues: CASRLTGGAIVELFF. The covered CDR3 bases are TGTGCCAGCAGGCTGACAGGGGGCGCGATCGTGGAG.